These 4 T cell receptor beta chains share one sample of origin, sequenced in a study of neurological immune-mediated disorders (dated by TCRdb to about 2019). Library method: 5' RACE. The run used an Illumina HiSeq 2500. Using fastp at Q25 and MiXCR, TCRdb reprocessed the public reads and kept productive beta chains. Entries that share a CDR3 protein sequence are merged under the most common genes and DNA. This sample comprises tens of thousands of distinct CDR3 sequences, around 4.4% of them detected only once. Approximately 2.8% of the sample comes from the top ten. The sample taken for sequencing was PBMCs. The source of these receptors is a man aged 50-60 years with multiple sclerosis.

This clonotype was seen at least ten times. The CDR3 region is CASSLSHKGASYEQYF. The CDR3 nucleotides are TGCGCCAGCAGCTTGTCCCATAAGGGGGCCTCCTACGAGCAGTACTTC. This chain links TRBV5-1 with TRBJ2-7, with 7 bases identical to TRBD1. The CDR3 length is 16 residues. J gave up 0 bases and V 1 base, and 7 bases lay outside the gene matches. Germline lookup yields CDR1 SGHRS and CDR2 YFSETQ.

This clonotype was counted at least ten times. The V gene is TRBV7-2, the J gene TRBJ1-2, with 11 bases aligning to TRBD1. CDR3 size: 16 residues. Losses at the gene ends were 2 bases for V and 10 bases for J; bases not matched to a gene: 12. Germline values: CDR1 SGHTA, CDR2 FQGNSA. The CDR3 nucleotides read TGTGCCAGCAGCTTACTGGGCCGAGGGACAGGGGGTGACTACACCTTC. Its protein product is CASSLLGRGTGGDYTF.

In its sample, this clonotype was seen many times. The chain carries TRBV7-9 and TRBJ1-1, with a weak D call TRBD1 (5 bases). This CDR3 spans 12 amino acids. Germline lookup yields CDR1 SEHNR and CDR2 FQNEAQ (reference sequence). Between the trimmed V and J ends, which lost 8 bases and 12 bases, there was a span of 19 bases. The CDR3 nucleotides read TGTGCCAGCGGGATTCAGGCCGGGGCGTCTTTCTTT. Translating it yields CASGIQAGASFF.

This clonotype has at least ten counts. The V and J genes are TRBV5-5 and TRBJ2-7, with no clear D. V was shortened by 4 bases and J by 0 bases, with 17 bases between the two germline ends. Germline CDR1 is SGHKS and CDR2 is YYEKEE (reference sequence). This CDR3 has 16 amino acids. In DNA form, the CDR3 reads TGTGCCAGCAGCCCCCGACTTCTTGTGAGCTCCTACGAGCAGTACTTC. This encodes CASSPRLLVSSYEQYF. The whole variable domain, remainder taken from reference TRBV5-5 and TRBJ2-7, is DAGVTQSPTHLIKTRGQQVTLRCSPISGHKSVSWYQQVLGQGPQFIFQYYEKEERGRGNFPDRFSARQFPNYSSELNVNALLLGDSALYLCASSPRLLVSSYEQYFGPGTRLTVT.